The next 23 T cell receptor beta chains were all read from a single sample in a study of T cells after posttransplantation cyclophosphamide. The protocol was immunoSEQ multiplex PCR, while the TCRdb copy is restricted to in-frame clones and leaves out a portion. The profile shows tens of thousands of clones, 78% of them singletons. Cyclophosphamide on days +3 and +4 followed busulfan-fludarabine conditioning and a marrow graft. The sample here was CD4+ T cells sorted from blood, taken 1903 days after a stem cell transplant with posttransplant cyclophosphamide. The receptors come from a female patient in her thirties or forties who received an allogeneic stem cell transplant from a related donor, was CMV-positive, and had no GVHD. Some T cells may possibly be graft donor cells.

The chain links TRBV19 to TRBJ2-2; 7 bases agree with TRBD1. V lost 5 bases to trimming and J lost 6 bases; unmatched junction nucleotides: 12. The germline V gene encodes CDR1 LNHDA and CDR2 SQIVND (reference sequence). The CDR3 has 16 amino acids. CDR3 bases: TGTGCCAGTAGTGTCCCAGGGACAGTCGCCCCCGGGGAGCTGTTTTTT. This codes for CASSVPGTVAPGELFF.

V and J are TRBV9 and TRBJ1-1, with 7 bases fitting TRBD1. The CDR3 has 15 amino acids. V trimming: 3 bases; J trimming: 1 base; junction bases outside the gene matches: 6. From germline, CDR1 is SGDLS and CDR2 YYNGEE. The CDR3 protein is CASSALSGGNTEAFF. In nucleotides, the CDR3 is TGTGCCAGCAGCGCCTTATCAGGGGGGAACACTGAAGCTTTCTTT.

This clone has just a few counts. The rearrangement links TRBV2 to TRBJ2-7; perhaps TRBD2 as D (6 bases). Per the germline V gene, CDR1 is SNHLY and CDR2 is FYNNEI. Trimming pared 8 bases from V and 4 bases from J, leaving 6 bases between. The CDR3 runs to 10 residues. As DNA, the CDR3 is TGTGCCAGCGGGGGGTACGAGCAGTACTTC. Protein: CASGGYEQYF.

This sequence joins TRBV27 and TRBJ1-3, with D tentatively TRBD1 (5 bases). V lost 3 bases, J lost 4 bases, and 13 bases lay in between. This CDR3 is 15 amino acids long. The germline V gene has CDR1 MNHEY and CDR2 SMNVEV (reference sequence). The CDR3 here is CASSLQGLGGNTIYF. CDR3 sequence (DNA): TGTGCCAGCAGTTTGCAGGGTCTGGGAGGAAACACCATATATTTT.

This clone was seen a handful of times. CDR3 region: CASSLRDRATDTQYF. The CDR3 nucleotides are TGTGCCAGCAGCCTTCGGGACAGGGCCACAGATACGCAGTATTTT. The V gene is TRBV7-3, the J gene TRBJ2-3, with 9 bases lining up with TRBD1. The J segment lost 2 bases and the V segment lost 5 bases, leaving 5 bases of the junction unmatched. There are 15 residues in the CDR3. Germline loops: CDR1 SGHTA, CDR2 FQGTGA.

This chain links TRBV7-9 with TRBJ2-7, with 9 nucleotides matching TRBD1. J lost 1 base, V lost 6 bases, and 7 bases had no gene match. This CDR3 region has 15 residues. The germline gives CDR1 SEHNR, CDR2 FQNEAQ (reference sequence). Here the CDR3 DNA reads TGTGCCAGCAGATCAATGGGACAGGGTTCCTACGAGCAGTACTTC. Translation: CASRSMGQGSYEQYF. The full variable domain, completed using reference TRBV7-9 and TRBJ2-7, is DTGVSQNPRHKITKRGQNVTFRCDPISEHNRLYWYRQTLGQGPEFLTYFQNEAQLEKSRLLSDRFSAERPKGSFSTLEIQRTEQGDSAMYLCASRSMGQGSYEQYFGPGTRLTVT.

CDR3 nucleotides: TGTGCCATCAGGGGGGACAGGGGGGATTCACCCCTCCACTTT. It specifies CAIRGDRGDSPLHF. The V and J genes are TRBV10-3 and TRBJ1-6; 11 nucleotides match TRBD1. The V and J ends lost 6 bases and 8 bases, in that order; junction bases with no gene match: 3. The CDR3 loop spans 14 amino acids. The V gene's germline CDR1 is ENHRY and CDR2 SYGVKD.

This clone was detected only a few times. The V call is TRBV5-1, the J call TRBJ2-1; a possible D gene is TRBD2 (5 bases). CDR1 and CDR2 from the germline V gene are SGHRS and YFSETQ. Trimming removed 6 bases from V and 2 bases from J, with 6 bases in between. The CDR3 covers 12 residues. The CDR3: CASKEAYNEQFF. CDR3 in DNA: TGCGCCAGCAAGGAGGCCTACAATGAGCAGTTCTTC.

The chain recombines TRBV19 with TRBJ1-3; D possibly corresponds to TRBD1 (6 bases). The V end was cut by 5 bases, the J end by 4 bases, with 9 bases between. In germline, CDR1 is LNHDA, CDR2 SQIVND (reference sequence). CDR3 length: 13 amino acids. The CDR3 bases are TGTGCCAGTAGTGCCGACAGGGGAAACACCATATATTTT. Encoded protein: CASSADRGNTIYF.

A single count supports this clone. The CDR3 DNA follows: TGTGCCAGCAGTTTAGAAGACAGCCTCTATGGCTACACCTTC. This encodes CASSLEDSLYGYTF. The J gene is TRBJ1-2, the V gene TRBV28; D is possibly TRBD1 (5 bases). The CDR3 is 14 residues long. Germline V gene data show CDR1 as MDHEN and CDR2 as SYDVKM. Trimming cost V 2 bases and J 4 bases, with 11 bases left between them.

The chain carries TRBV28 and TRBJ1-2, with a tentative D call TRBD1 (6 bases). CDR1 and CDR2 (germline): MDHEN, SYDVKM. V dropped 8 bases and J dropped 2 bases, with 24 bases sitting between them. The CDR3 covers 17 residues. CDR3 coding DNA: TGTGCCAGCTTCGATTCCAGGGGTGAACCGGGAAACTATGGCTACACCTTC. Encoded protein: CASFDSRGEPGNYGYTF.

In its sample, this clone was seen once. The genes are TRBV6-5 and TRBJ2-1; TRBD1 might be the D (6 bases). CDR1 is MNHEY and CDR2 is SVGAGI in the germline V gene. Deletions cut 6 bases from V and 2 bases from J, with 14 bases between. CDR3 length: 15 amino acids. CDR3 coding DNA: TGTGCCAGCAGGCGAACAGGGTCGCCCTACAATGAGCAGTTCTTC. It yields the protein CASRRTGSPYNEQFF.

This chain links TRBV7-8 with TRBJ2-3, with D tentatively TRBD2 (6 bases). The V gene's germline CDR1 is SGHVS and CDR2 FQNEAQ. The germline V and J ends were trimmed by 5 bases and 2 bases, with 17 bases remaining between them. The CDR3 is made up of 16 amino acids. The CDR3 nucleotides are TGTGCCAGCAGCCTATTGGGCGGGGAGTACACAGATACGCAGTATTTT. Translation: CASSLLGGEYTDTQYF.

A few counts support this clone. The chain couples TRBV7-2 to TRBJ1-5; a weak D match, TRBD1 (6 bases). Trimming stripped 9 bases from V and 4 bases from J, with 16 bases between. The V gene's germline CDR1 is SGHTA and CDR2 FQGNSA. The CDR3 sequence is 14 residues long. The CDR3 DNA reads TGTGCCAGTTCCCCACTACAGGGAAATCAGCCCCAGCATTTT. It codes for CASSPLQGNQPQHF. Full variable domain (remainder filled in from reference TRBV7-2 and TRBJ1-5): GAGVSQSPSNKVTEKGKDVELRCDPISGHTALYWYRQSLGQGLEFLIYFQGNSAPDKSGLPSDRFSAERTGGSVSTLTIQRTQQEDSAVYLCASSPLQGNQPQHFGDGTRLSIL.

The chain couples TRBV5-5 to TRBJ2-7; no reliable D call. Looked up from germline, CDR1 is SGHKS and CDR2 is YYEKEE (reference sequence). Trimming took 4 bases from V and 0 from J, leaving 8 bases between them. The CDR3 has 13 residues. Written as DNA, the CDR3 is TGTGCCAGCAGCCCGAGGAGCTCCTACGAGCAGTACTTC. Amino acid sequence: CASSPRSSYEQYF.

This clone came up many times. V is TRBV9 and J is TRBJ1-5; TRBD1 matches 7 bases. The CDR3 covers 15 residues. V shed 0 bases and J 3 bases; nucleotides not matched to a gene: 3. Per germline, CDR1 SGDLS and CDR2 YYNGEE. The chain's CDR3 is CASSVGDSVNQPQHF. The CDR3 DNA reads as TGTGCCAGCAGCGTAGGGGACAGCGTCAATCAGCCCCAGCATTTT.

J is TRBJ2-3 and V is TRBV5-1; TRBD1 matches at 7 bases. The CDR3 loop spans 15 amino acids. Germline values: CDR1 SGHRS, CDR2 YFSETQ. With 2 bases clipped from V and 4 bases from J, the junction kept 7 bases outside the gene matches. CDR3 region: CASSFLGGKADTQYF. The CDR3 DNA is TGCGCCAGCAGCTTTTTAGGGGGCAAGGCAGATACGCAGTATTTT.

Comment on this clone: One end of the junction fails to match germline, which may point to a read error. The rearrangement links TRBV19 to TRBJ1-1; D is uncertain. Germline-derived CDR1 and CDR2 are LNHDA and SQIVND (reference sequence). This CDR3 is 19 amino acids long. CDR3 sequence: CASNIRRPSNQDKRREAFF. Here the CDR3 DNA reads TGTGCCAGTAATATACGGCGCCCTAGCAACCAAGACAAGCGGCGTGAAGCTTTCTTT.

V gene TRBV14 combines with J gene TRBJ2-7; D possibly corresponds to TRBD1 (5 bases). Germline V gene sequence: CDR1 SGHDN, CDR2 FVKESK. V shed 1 base and J shed 6 bases, with 16 bases lying between them. This CDR3 region has 15 residues. The CDR3 nucleotides are TGTGCCAGCAGCCAAGTTTCCAGGCAGGGTTCCGAGCAGTACTTC. It is translated as CASSQVSRQGSEQYF.

With regard to this clone: The sample holds other DNA sequences that translate to the same CDR3. The V gene is TRBV5-1, the J gene TRBJ2-3; D may be TRBD2 (7 bases). CDR3 size: 15 residues. Trimming pared 2 bases from V and 4 bases from J, leaving 14 bases between. CDR1 is SGHRS and CDR2 is YFSETQ in the germline V gene. CDR3 DNA: TGCGCCAGCAGCTTAGGGGGGGGGCTCGCAGATACGCAGTATTTT. Protein sequence: CASSLGGGLADTQYF. Filled out from reference TRBV5-1 and TRBJ2-3, the complete variable domain reads KAGVTQTPRYLIKTRGQQVTLSCSPISGHRSVSWYQQTPGQGLQFLFEYFSETQRNKGNFPGRFSGRQFSNSRSEMNVSTLELGDSALYLCASSLGGGLADTQYFGPGTRLTVL.

CDR3 loop: CASSVDSNNEKLFF. The DNA for the CDR3 is TGTGCCAGCAGCGTAGACAGCAATAATGAAAAACTGTTTTTT. The chain couples TRBV9 to TRBJ1-4; no clear D gene. The CDR3 loop spans 14 amino acids. In germline, CDR1 is SGDLS, CDR2 YYNGEE. Trimming stripped 0 bases from V and 4 bases from J, with 7 bases between.

The V call is TRBV2, the J call TRBJ1-2, with TRBD1 matching over 11 bases. With 6 bases clipped from V and 8 bases from J, the junction kept 8 bases outside the gene matches. The CDR3 consists of 14 residues. Germline CDR1 is SNHLY and CDR2 is FYNNEI. The CDR3 nucleotides read TGTGCCAGCAGGCGCGGGACAGGGGGAGGAGGCTACACCTTC. It yields the protein CASRRGTGGGGYTF.

The chain links TRBV19 to TRBJ1-2, with D unclear. Looked up from germline, CDR1 is LNHDA and CDR2 is SQIVND (reference sequence). V was trimmed by 4 bases and J by 8 bases, leaving 17 bases between them. This CDR3 has 14 residues. CDR3 in amino acids: CASSRVPKEMGYTF. The CDR3 coding sequence is TGTGCCAGTAGTAGGGTCCCTAAGGAGATGGGCTACACCTTC.